Below, one T cell receptor beta chain is given with its context. The antigen is not known. V dropped 6 bases and J dropped 8 bases, with 10 bases sitting between them. The CDR3 is made up of 11 amino acids. CDR1 and CDR2 from the germline V gene are MNHNS and SASEGT. Treatment denoted: oral pan-JAK inhibitor, 5-10 mg twice daily. This sample is drawn from a study of CD8+ T cells in alopecia areata. Study-wide context: Tofacitinib was taken orally by treated patients, and the dose was 5 to 10 mg twice daily. Broader study findings: Sequencing of scalp samples also includes resident alphabeta T cells from normal skin. It was observed that many expanded lesional clones persisted in scalp and blood during tofacitinib. Among the top 100, expanded CD8+ clones, as well as scalp clonality, were significantly decreased by tofacitinib.

cDNA prepared by RNA extraction and subsequent reverse transcription served as the template for sequencing. Produced via immunoSEQ multiplex PCR; TCRdb's table is partial and in-frame only. This table has more than 200,000 clones, around three fifths appearing once. The specimen was CD4+ T cells sorted from blood, collected at week 4, from a patient treated with tofacitinib. The TCR comes from a human donor with alopecia areata. V gene TRBV6-1 combines with J gene TRBJ1-2; D is possibly TRBD1 (5 bases). The CDR3 nucleotides read TGTGCCAGCAGACGCCAGGGCGGCTACACCTTC. It codes for CASRRQGGYTF.